Here is one TCR beta chain with its context. This CDR3 spans 15 amino acids. The V gene lost 0 bases and the J gene lost 1 base, with 11 bases spanning the gap. CDR1 is SGHDT, CDR2 YYEEEE, per germline. The sample belongs to a study of blood T cell repertoires in COVID-19. The wider study: In each case, the material was cDNA or gDNA derived from T cells, B-cell-depleted T cells, or PBMCs.

Study processing details: Amplified reference gene primers provided the basis for estimating nucleated cell counts. This table comes from immunoSEQ multiplex PCR, and its TCRdb copy is limited to in-frame clones, with some not included. The DNA gave D and trimming, while V, J and clone size come from that table. The sample includes about 190,000 clones, more than 75% of them seen just once. The sequence was collected from a human donor in a cohort sampled during active COVID-19. The source material was peripheral blood. The gene calls are TRBV5-6 and TRBJ2-7; D uncertain. CDR3 in amino acids: CASSLGPRSSYEQYF. The CDR3 region has the DNA TGTGCCAGCAGCTTGGGTCCTAGATCTTCCTACGAGCAGTACTTC.